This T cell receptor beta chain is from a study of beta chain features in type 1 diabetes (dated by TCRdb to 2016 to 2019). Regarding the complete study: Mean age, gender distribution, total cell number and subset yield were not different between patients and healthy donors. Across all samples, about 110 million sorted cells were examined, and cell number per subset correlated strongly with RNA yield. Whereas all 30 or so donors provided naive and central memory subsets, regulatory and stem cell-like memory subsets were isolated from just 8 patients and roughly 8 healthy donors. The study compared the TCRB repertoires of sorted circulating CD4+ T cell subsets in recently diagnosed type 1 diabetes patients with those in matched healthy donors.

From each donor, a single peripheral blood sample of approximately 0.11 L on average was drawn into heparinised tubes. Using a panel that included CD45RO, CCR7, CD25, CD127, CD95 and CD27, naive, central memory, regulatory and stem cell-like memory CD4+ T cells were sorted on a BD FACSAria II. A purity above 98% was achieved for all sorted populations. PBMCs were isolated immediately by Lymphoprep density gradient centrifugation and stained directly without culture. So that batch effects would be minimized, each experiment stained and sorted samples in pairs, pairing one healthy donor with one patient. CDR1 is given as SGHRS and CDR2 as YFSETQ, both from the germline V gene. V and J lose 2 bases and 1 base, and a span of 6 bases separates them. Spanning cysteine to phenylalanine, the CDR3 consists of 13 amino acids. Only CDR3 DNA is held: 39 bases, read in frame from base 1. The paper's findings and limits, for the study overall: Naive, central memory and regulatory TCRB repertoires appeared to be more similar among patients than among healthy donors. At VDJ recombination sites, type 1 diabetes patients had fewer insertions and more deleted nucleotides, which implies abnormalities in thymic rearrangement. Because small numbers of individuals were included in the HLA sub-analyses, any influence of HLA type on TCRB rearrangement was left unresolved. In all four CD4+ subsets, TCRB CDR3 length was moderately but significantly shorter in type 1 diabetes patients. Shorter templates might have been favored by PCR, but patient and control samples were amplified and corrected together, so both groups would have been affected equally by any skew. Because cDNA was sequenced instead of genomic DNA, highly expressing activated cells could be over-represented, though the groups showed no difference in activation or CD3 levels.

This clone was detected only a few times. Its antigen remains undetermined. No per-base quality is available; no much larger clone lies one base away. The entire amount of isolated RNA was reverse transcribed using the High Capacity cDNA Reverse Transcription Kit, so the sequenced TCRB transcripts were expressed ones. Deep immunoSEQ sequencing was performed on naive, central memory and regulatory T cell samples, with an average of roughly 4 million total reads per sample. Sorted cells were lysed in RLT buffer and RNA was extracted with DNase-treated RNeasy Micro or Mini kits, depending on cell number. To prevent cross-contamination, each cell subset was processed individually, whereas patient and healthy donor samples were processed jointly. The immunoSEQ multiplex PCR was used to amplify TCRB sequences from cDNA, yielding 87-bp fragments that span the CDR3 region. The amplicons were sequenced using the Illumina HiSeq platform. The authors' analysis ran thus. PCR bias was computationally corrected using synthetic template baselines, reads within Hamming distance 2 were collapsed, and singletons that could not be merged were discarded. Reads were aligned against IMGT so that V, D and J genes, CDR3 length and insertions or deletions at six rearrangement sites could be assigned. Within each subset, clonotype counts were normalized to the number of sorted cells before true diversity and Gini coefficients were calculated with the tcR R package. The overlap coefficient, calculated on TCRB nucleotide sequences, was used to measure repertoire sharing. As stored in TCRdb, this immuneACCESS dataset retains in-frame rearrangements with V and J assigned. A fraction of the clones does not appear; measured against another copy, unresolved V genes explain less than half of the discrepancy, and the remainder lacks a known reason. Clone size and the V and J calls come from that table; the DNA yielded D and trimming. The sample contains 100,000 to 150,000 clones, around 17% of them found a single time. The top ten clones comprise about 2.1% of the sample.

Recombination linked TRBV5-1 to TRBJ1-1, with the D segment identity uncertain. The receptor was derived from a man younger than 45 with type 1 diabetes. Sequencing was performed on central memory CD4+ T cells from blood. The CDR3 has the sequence CASSFQSNTEAFF. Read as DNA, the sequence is TGCGCCAGCAGCTTCCAGTCGAACACTGAAGCTTTCTTT. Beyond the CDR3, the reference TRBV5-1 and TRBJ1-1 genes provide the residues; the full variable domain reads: KAGVTQTPRYLIKTRGQQVTLSCSPISGHRSVSWYQQTPGQGLQFLFEYFSETQRNKGNFPGRFSGRQFSNSRSEMNVSTLELGDSALYLCASSFQSNTEAFFGQGTRLTVV.